The clone carrying this TCR beta chain was seen a few times. This entry comes from a study of shared clonotypes between healthy human individuals. Germline V CDR1 and CDR2: LGHNA, YNFKEQ. CDR3 length: 16 residues. V lost 0 bases to trimming and J lost 0 bases, with 6 bases between them. Original handling: Junction-only immunoSEQ data arrived without quality scores, meaning filtering differed. Using immunoSEQ multiplex PCR, the repertoire was profiled, and TCRdb retains in-frame clones only, with some absent. V, J and clone size were drawn from that table, and D and trimming were deduced from the DNA. This sample has about 110,000 clones, with around 68% found just once.

This TCR came from a woman aged 25 to 45 in good health. Input material: memory CD8+ T cells sorted from blood. Specified subset: CD45RO+ cells pooled with CCR7-negative TemRA cells. This sequence joins TRBV4-2 and TRBJ2-6; D unresolved. CDR3 loop: CASSQDTASGANVLTF. The CDR3 DNA reads TGTGCCAGCAGCCAAGATACAGCCTCTGGGGCCAACGTCCTGACTTTC.